This T cell receptor beta chain derives from a study of blood T cell repertoires in COVID-19. The V gene's germline CDR1 is KGHSH and CDR2 LQKENI. The CDR3 sequence is 16 residues long. Losses at the gene ends were 2 bases for V and 4 bases for J; bases not matched to a gene: 8. Some clones are missing from TCRdb's copy, which holds only in-frame ones; the method was immunoSEQ multiplex PCR. The data hold around 140,000 clones, with around 80% observed a single time. Clinical histories supplied by participants themselves formed the basis of cohort assignment. Sequences were obtained from PBMCs or T cells enriched from blood (not recorded which). This TCR came from a man aged 35 to 55 with acute COVID-19. The gene calls are TRBV18 and TRBJ1-2, with 9 bases fitting TRBD1. The CDR3 protein is CASSPGFDRGIYGYTF. In DNA, the CDR3 is TGTGCCAGCTCACCAGGATTCGACAGGGGGATCTATGGCTACACCTTC.